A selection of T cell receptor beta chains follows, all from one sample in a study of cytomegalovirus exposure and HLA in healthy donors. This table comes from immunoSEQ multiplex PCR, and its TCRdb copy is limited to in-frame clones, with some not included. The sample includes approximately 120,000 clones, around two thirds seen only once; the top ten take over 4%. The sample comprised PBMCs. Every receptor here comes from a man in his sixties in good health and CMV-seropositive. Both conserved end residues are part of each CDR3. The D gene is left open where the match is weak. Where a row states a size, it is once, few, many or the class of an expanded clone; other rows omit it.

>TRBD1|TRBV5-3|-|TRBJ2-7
TGTGCCAGAAGCTTGCCGGGACAGGGTTTCGCTTTTTCCTACGAGCAGTACTTC
CARSLPGQGFAFSYEQYF
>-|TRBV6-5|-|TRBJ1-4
TGTGCCAGCAGTTATGGTCTATCAAATGAAAAACTGTTTTTT
CASSYGLSNEKLFF
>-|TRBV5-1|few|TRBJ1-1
TGCGCCAGCAGCTCGACCGGGGAGGAAGCTTTCTTT
CASSSTGEEAFF
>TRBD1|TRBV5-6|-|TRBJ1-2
TGTGCCAGCAGCTCTAGGACAGGGGTTGGCTACACCTTC
CASSSRTGVGYTF
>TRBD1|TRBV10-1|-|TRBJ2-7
TGCGCCAGCAGTGAGTCCGGGACAGGGCCCTACGAGCAGTACTTC
CASSESGTGPYEQYF
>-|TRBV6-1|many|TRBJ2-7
TGTGCCAGCAGTGACAGGGTCCACGAGCAGTACTTC
CASSDRVHEQYF
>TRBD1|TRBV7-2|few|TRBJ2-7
TGTGCCAGCAGCTTGGGGACAGGGACCGAGCAGTACTTC
CASSLGTGTEQYF
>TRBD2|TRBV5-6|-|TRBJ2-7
TGTGCCAGCAGCGTGGCGGGAGTGGGACGCTGGGGATACGAGCAGTACTTC
CASSVAGVGRWGYEQYF
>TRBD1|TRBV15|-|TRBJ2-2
TGTGCGACAGGGGAGAACACCGGGGAGCTGTTTTTT
CATGENTGELFF
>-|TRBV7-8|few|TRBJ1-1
TGTGCCAGCACCCTCCACATCGGGGTCCGTGAAGCTTTCTTT
CASTLHIGVREAFF
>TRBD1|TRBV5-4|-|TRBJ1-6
TGTGCCAGCAGCGGAAGAAAGGGACAGGCCTATAATTCACCCCTCCACTTT
CASSGRKGQAYNSPLHF
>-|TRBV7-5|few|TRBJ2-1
TGTGTCAGAAGCTACCTTAGCGGGGAGAGCTCCTACAATGAGCAGTTCTTC
CVRSYLSGESSYNEQFF
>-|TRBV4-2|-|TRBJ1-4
TGTGCCAGCAGCCAAGGAGAGGAGGAAAAACTGTTTTTT
CASSQGEEEKLFF
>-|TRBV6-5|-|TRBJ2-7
TGTGCCAGCAGGCGCCGGTTAGGGGGCTACGAGCAGTACTTC
CASRRRLGGYEQYF
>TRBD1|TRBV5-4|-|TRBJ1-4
TGTGCCAGCAGCTTGGCGAAGACAGGGGAATATGGAAAACTGTTTTTT
CASSLAKTGEYGKLFF
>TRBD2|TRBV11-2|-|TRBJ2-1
TGTGCCAGCAGCTTATCTTTCGGGGGGGCCTCAGATGAGCAGTTCTTC
CASSLSFGGASDEQFF
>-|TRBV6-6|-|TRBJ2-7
TGTGCCAGCAGTTACGTCAACGAGCAGTACTTC
CASSYVNEQYF
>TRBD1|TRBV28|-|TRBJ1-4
TGTGCCAGCAGCTCTAGACAGGGTTCCTTTGCAACTAATGAAAAACTGTTTTTT
CASSSRQGSFATNEKLFF
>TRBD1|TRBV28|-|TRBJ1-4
TGTGCCAGCAGGGGGACAGGGGATGAAAAACTGTTTTTT
CASRGTGDEKLFF
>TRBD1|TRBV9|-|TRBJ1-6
TGTGCCAGCAGCGAACGACAGGGGGCGACTTCACCCCTCCACTTT
CASSERQGATSPLHF
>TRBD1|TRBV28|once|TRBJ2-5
TGTGCCAGCAGTTTATATGCAGGGGGCGATTCCGAAGAGACCCAGTACTTC
CASSLYAGGDSEETQYF
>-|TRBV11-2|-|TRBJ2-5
TGTGCCAGCAGCGATCCGCGAGGGCTGGGGGAGACCCAGTACTTC
CASSDPRGLGETQYF
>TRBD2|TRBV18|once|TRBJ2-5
TGTGCCAGCTCACCACCGCCGCTAGCGGGGGGGCTTCTGTATGGGACCCAGTACTTC
CASSPPPLAGGLLYGTQYF
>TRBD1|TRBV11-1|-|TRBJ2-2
TGTGCCAGCAGGCGATCAGGGGGCGGGGACACCGGGGAGCTGTTTTTT
CASRRSGGGDTGELFF
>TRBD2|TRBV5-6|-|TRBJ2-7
TGTGCCAGCGGACTAGCAGGGGCCCGATCCTACGAGCAGTACTTC
CASGLAGARSYEQYF
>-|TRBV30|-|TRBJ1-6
TGTGCCTGGACTGGACAGTATAATTCACCCCTCCACTTT
CAWTGQYNSPLHF
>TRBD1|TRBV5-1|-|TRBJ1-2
TGCGCCAGCAGCCAAGAGGCCGGGACAGGGAGGAGGTATGGCTACACCTTC
CASSQEAGTGRRYGYTF
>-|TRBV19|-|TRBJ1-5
TGTGCCAGTAGTGGGACCCGGGAGATCAATCAGCCCCAGCATTTT
CASSGTREINQPQHF
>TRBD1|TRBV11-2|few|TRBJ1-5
TGTGCCAGCAGCTTCCAGGGGGTTAGGCAGCCCCAGCATTTT
CASSFQGVRQPQHF